Listed below are T cell receptor beta chains from one sample, sequenced in a study of blood T cell repertoires in COVID-19. The data were produced by immunoSEQ multiplex PCR, yet TCRdb's version contains in-frame clones alone and is incomplete. The repertoire includes roughly 250,000 clones, approximately 91% of them detected once, and 2% to 2.5% sits in the top ten. Specimen: PBMCs or T cells enriched from blood (not recorded which). The origin of the receptors is a woman aged 40 to 55 with acute COVID-19. Both conserved end residues are part of each CDR3. The D gene is left open where the match is weak.

cdr3_aa: CASSQGGNGYTF; cdr3_nt: TGCGCCAGCAGCCAAGGAGGCAATGGCTACACCTTC; cdr3_length: 12; v_call: TRBV4-3; j_call: TRBJ1-2; d_call: -
cdr3_aa: CASSSFGGRGQYF; cdr3_nt: TGTGCCAGCAGCTCGTTCGGGGGGAGGGGGCAGTACTTC; cdr3_length: 13; v_call: TRBV7-8; j_call: TRBJ2-7; d_call: TRBD2
cdr3_aa: CASSLELAYEQYF; cdr3_nt: TGCGCCAGCAGCTTGGAGTTAGCCTACGAGCAGTACTTC; cdr3_length: 13; v_call: TRBV5-1; j_call: TRBJ2-7; d_call: -
cdr3_aa: CASSLGLGSYNEQFF; cdr3_nt: TGTGCCAGCAGCTTGGGTCTAGGGAGTTACAATGAGCAGTTCTTC; cdr3_length: 15; v_call: TRBV5-8; j_call: TRBJ2-1; d_call: -
cdr3_aa: CASSHTSLKNIQYF; cdr3_nt: TGTGCCAGCAGCCATACTAGCCTCAAAAACATTCAGTACTTC; cdr3_length: 14; v_call: TRBV3-1/TRBV3-2; j_call: TRBJ2-4; d_call: -
cdr3_aa: CASSVEVGGRYGYTF; cdr3_nt: TGTGCCAGCAGCGTAGAAGTAGGGGGCCGGTATGGCTACACCTTC; cdr3_length: 15; v_call: TRBV9; j_call: TRBJ1-2; d_call: TRBD1
cdr3_aa: CASSKGTQGLDNQPQHF; cdr3_nt: TGTGCCAGCAGCAAAGGTACGCAGGGGCTCGACAATCAGCCCCAGCATTTT; cdr3_length: 17; v_call: TRBV21-1; j_call: TRBJ1-5; d_call: -
cdr3_aa: CASGSGESFQYF; cdr3_nt: TGTGCTAGTGGCTCGGGGGAGTCGTTCCAGTACTTC; cdr3_length: 12; v_call: TRBV12-5; j_call: TRBJ2-4; d_call: -
cdr3_aa: CASSPGYGYTF; cdr3_nt: TGTGCCAGCAGCCCAGGGTATGGCTACACCTTC; cdr3_length: 11; v_call: TRBV11-2; j_call: TRBJ1-2; d_call: -
cdr3_aa: CASSPNTGTGGYEQYF; cdr3_nt: TGTGCCAGCAGCCCAAACACCGGGACAGGGGGCTACGAGCAGTACTTC; cdr3_length: 16; v_call: TRBV7-9; j_call: TRBJ2-7; d_call: TRBD1